What follows is one TCR beta chain and its context. This sample was included in a study of CD8 T cells in Susac syndrome. The T cells that were sequenced for TCR beta were CD8+ and CD4+ cells from blood. From germline, CDR1 is PRHDT and CDR2 FYEKMQ (reference sequence). Trimming took 8 bases from V and 6 from J, leaving 16 bases between them. The CDR3 runs 13 residues. Random-hexamer reverse transcription was applied to about 0.5 to 1 ug RNA. TCRdb passed the immunoSEQ multiplex PCR reads through MiXCR, listing each CDR3 protein once. The sample includes approximately 87,000 distinct CDR3 sequences, 90% to 97% seen only once; the top ten take approximately 0.42%.

The receptor comes from a human donor with Susac syndrome. What was sequenced was CD8+ T cells from PBMCs. The V gene is TRBV13, the J gene TRBJ1-2, with D perhaps matching TRBD1 (6 bases). The chain's CDR3 is CASFVRGNDGYTF. In nucleotides, the CDR3 is TGTGCCAGCTTCGTTAGGGGGAACGATGGCTACACCTTC.